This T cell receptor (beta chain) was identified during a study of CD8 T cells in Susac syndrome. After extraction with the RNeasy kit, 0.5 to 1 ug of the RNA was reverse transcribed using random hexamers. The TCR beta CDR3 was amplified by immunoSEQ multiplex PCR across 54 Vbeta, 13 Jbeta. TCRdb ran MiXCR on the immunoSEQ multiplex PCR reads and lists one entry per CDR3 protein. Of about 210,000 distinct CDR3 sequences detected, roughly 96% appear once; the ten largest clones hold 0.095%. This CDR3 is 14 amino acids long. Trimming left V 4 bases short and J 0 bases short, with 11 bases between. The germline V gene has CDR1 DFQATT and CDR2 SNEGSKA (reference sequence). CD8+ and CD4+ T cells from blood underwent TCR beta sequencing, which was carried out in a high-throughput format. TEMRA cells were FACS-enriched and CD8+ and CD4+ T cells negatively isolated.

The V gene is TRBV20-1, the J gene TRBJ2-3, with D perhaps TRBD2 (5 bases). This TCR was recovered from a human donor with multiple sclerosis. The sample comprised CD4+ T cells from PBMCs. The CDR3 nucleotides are TGCAGTGCTACGGGATCCTCTAGCACAGATACGCAGTATTTT. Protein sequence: CSATGSSSTDTQYF.